Listed below are T cell receptor beta chains from one sample, sequenced in a study of blood T cell repertoires in COVID-19. Using immunoSEQ multiplex PCR, the repertoire was profiled, and TCRdb retains in-frame clones only, with some absent. Of approximately 300,000 clones in the sample, around 88% were seen once. The sequenced sample was peripheral blood. These receptor sequences come from a woman aged 50 to 60 with acute or convalescent COVID-19. Each CDR3 is given with its conserved first and last residue. Each record gives: J gene, V gene, clone size, D gene, CDR3 DNA, CDR3 protein. The D gene is left open where the match is weak. Rows give clone size only sometimes, using once, few, many, or a class for an expanded clone.

TRBJ1-4 TRBV7-7 NA TRBD1 TGTGCCAGCAGCTTAGCGGGGACAGGGACAGATGAAAAACTGTTTTTT CASSLAGTGTDEKLFF
TRBJ2-1 TRBV5-1 NA NA TGCGCCAGCAGCGCGGGAAGGTCCTACAATGAGCAGTTCTTC CASSAGRSYNEQFF
TRBJ1-5 TRBV2 NA TRBD1 TGTGCCAGCAGTGGACAGGGGGCCGGGAATCAGCCCCAGCATTTT CASSGQGAGNQPQHF
TRBJ2-5 TRBV25-1 NA NA TGTGCCAGCAGTGAAGTGGGGGGAGAGACCCAGTACTTC CASSEVGGETQYF
TRBJ1-2 TRBV24-1 few NA TGTGCCACCAGTGATCCCCGGCGACAGGCCAAATATGGCTACACCTTC CATSDPRRQAKYGYTF
TRBJ1-4 TRBV9 NA NA TGTGCCAGCAGCGTTCGGGGGGGTGAAAAACTGTTTTTT CASSVRGGEKLFF
TRBJ1-5 TRBV7-2 NA NA TGTGCCAGCAGCTTAGCCGGGGGGGATCAGCCCCAGCATTTT CASSLAGGDQPQHF
TRBJ2-7 TRBV14 NA TRBD1 TGTGCCAGCAGCGGACATGGGACAGGGGTCTACGAGCAGTACTTC CASSGHGTGVYEQYF
TRBJ2-5 TRBV2 NA TRBD1 TGTGCCAGCAGTGGGGGGACAGGGCAAGAGACCCAGTACTTC CASSGGTGQETQYF
TRBJ2-5 TRBV5-4 NA NA TGTGCCAGCAGCCCACGGGACTTTCAAGAGACCCAGTACTTC CASSPRDFQETQYF
TRBJ1-2 TRBV7-9 NA NA TGTGCCAGCACCCCTGACAGCTTCATTAACTATGGCTACACCTTC CASTPDSFINYGYTF
TRBJ2-7 TRBV5-1 NA TRBD2 TGCGCCAGCAGCGGGACTAGTATTTACGAGCAGTACTTC CASSGTSIYEQYF
TRBJ2-5 TRBV6-6 NA NA TGTGCCAGCAGAGACGGACAGCAAGAGACCCAGTACTTC CASRDGQQETQYF
TRBJ1-2 TRBV6-5 NA TRBD1 TGTGCCAGCAGCCCGGGACAGATTAACTATGGCTACACCTTC CASSPGQINYGYTF
TRBJ1-2 TRBV15 NA NA TGTGCCACCAGCAGAGATGGCCATGGCTACACCTTC CATSRDGHGYTF
TRBJ2-7 TRBV5-5 once TRBD1 TGTGCCAGCAGCCTAGGGACAGGTAGTTACTACGAGCAGTACTTC CASSLGTGSYYEQYF
TRBJ1-1 TRBV7-9 NA NA TGTGCCAGCAGCCCTGGGGAGGAGAACACTGAAGCTTTCTTT CASSPGEENTEAFF
TRBJ2-1 TRBV7-3 NA TRBD2 TGTGCCAGCAGCTTAACGGGAGGGACTAGCGGGAATGAGCAGTTCTTC CASSLTGGTSGNEQFF
TRBJ1-4 TRBV12-3/TRBV12-4 NA NA TGTGCCAGCAGCCCAAATGAAAAACTGTTTTTT CASSPNEKLFF
TRBJ2-1 TRBV11-2 NA TRBD1 TGTGCCAGCAGCTTTGGGACAGGGTTTGGTGAGCAGTTCTTC CASSFGTGFGEQFF
TRBJ2-1 TRBV28 NA TRBD2 TGTGCCAGCAGTTTATCTAGCGGGAGCTCCTACAATGAGCAGTTCTTC CASSLSSGSSYNEQFF
TRBJ2-3 TRBV7-6 NA TRBD2 TGTGCCAGCAGCTTAGCGCGAATCGGGACTAGCGGGAGGGAGGCGACAGATACGCAGTATTTT CASSLARIGTSGREATDTQYF
TRBJ2-7 TRBV6-5 NA TRBD1 TGTGCCAGCAACCTAGGACAGGGAACTTTGAACGAGCAGTACTTC CASNLGQGTLNEQYF
TRBJ1-5 TRBV6-1 NA NA TGTGCCAGCAGTGAAGGGGCCGTCAGCAATCAGCCCCAGCATTTT CASSEGAVSNQPQHF
TRBJ2-7 TRBV18 NA TRBD1 TGTGCCAGCTCAACAGGGGTTCTCGAGCAGTACTTC CASSTGVLEQYF
TRBJ2-5 TRBV14 NA NA TGTGCCAGCAGCCTCCAGCGGACTCAAGAGACCCAGTACTTC CASSLQRTQETQYF
TRBJ2-1 TRBV11-2 NA TRBD1 TGTGCCAGCAGCCAAGGACGAAGGACAGGGCCCAATGAGCAGTTCTTC CASSQGRRTGPNEQFF
TRBJ2-1 TRBV27 NA NA TGTGCCAGCAGTCCGTACCTCTTAGAGGAGTTATACAATGAGCAGTTCTTC CASSPYLLEELYNEQFF
TRBJ2-7 TRBV27 few TRBD2 TGTGCCAGCAGTTCGACTAGCGGGAGGGGTTCGGCGGCCGAGCAGTACTTC CASSSTSGRGSAAEQYF
TRBJ2-7 TRBV3-1/TRBV3-2 NA NA TGTGCCAGCAGCCTCAAAGGGGGGGCCGTGCAGTACTTC CASSLKGGAVQYF
TRBJ2-7 TRBV21-1 NA NA TGTGCCAGCAGCAGTGGACAGGAAGGGACCTACGAGCAGTACTTC CASSSGQEGTYEQYF
TRBJ2-1 TRBV2 NA NA TGTGCCAGCACCTTCCAGGGACACCCTTACAATGAGCAGTTCTTC CASTFQGHPYNEQFF
TRBJ2-7 TRBV5-1 NA TRBD2 TGCGCCAGCAGCCCATTAGCGGGAGGAGGCGAGCAGTACTTC CASSPLAGGGEQYF
TRBJ2-2 TRBV27 NA NA TGTGCCAGCAGTTTAACGCCAGGGGTAACCGGGGAGCTGTTTTTT CASSLTPGVTGELFF
TRBJ1-2 TRBV19 few NA TGTGCCAGTAGCCCATCCAATACAGGGATCCATGGCTACACCTTC CASSPSNTGIHGYTF
TRBJ1-1 TRBV2 NA TRBD1 TGTGCCAGCAGACTGCAGGGGGTCTCTGAAGCTTTCTTT CASRLQGVSEAFF
TRBJ1-2 TRBV7-2 NA NA TGTGCCAGCAGCCCCCGACAGGATAACTATGGCTACACCTTC CASSPRQDNYGYTF
TRBJ2-1 TRBV7-8 NA TRBD2 TGTGCCAGCAGCCAAAGACTAGCGGGAGCTGGTGAGCAGTTCTTC CASSQRLAGAGEQFF
TRBJ2-7 TRBV18 NA NA TGTGCCAGCTCACCACAGGACGGACTATCTTACGAGCAGTACTTC CASSPQDGLSYEQYF
TRBJ1-5 TRBV4-3 NA TRBD1 TGCGCCAGCAGCCAAGACCCGGCGGGACAGGTTAGCAATCAGCCCCAGCATTTT CASSQDPAGQVSNQPQHF
TRBJ1-1 TRBV4-2 few NA TGTGCCAGCAGCCCTCAGGTGAACACTGAAGCTTTCTTT CASSPQVNTEAFF
TRBJ2-7 TRBV5-4 NA TRBD2 TGTGCCAGCAGCCCCGGGACTAGCGGATACGAGCAGTACTTC CASSPGTSGYEQYF
TRBJ2-1 TRBV27 NA TRBD1 TGTGCCAGCAGTTGGACAGGGGGCACCTACAATGAGCAGTTCTTC CASSWTGGTYNEQFF
TRBJ1-1 TRBV23-1 NA TRBD1 TGCGCCAGCAGTCGACCCGACAGGGGCTGCACTGAAGCTTTCTTT CASSRPDRGCTEAFF
TRBJ1-2 TRBV18 NA NA TGTGCCAGCTCACCACGGACAGCTAATGGCTACACCTTC CASSPRTANGYTF
TRBJ2-7 TRBV28 NA TRBD2 TGTGCCAGCAGACCATCCGGGACTAGCGGCTACTACGAGCAGTACTTC CASRPSGTSGYYEQYF
TRBJ1-2 TRBV30 NA TRBD1 TGTGCCTGGAGGGGCGAAGGGGGCTCTGGCTACACCTTC CAWRGEGGSGYTF
TRBJ2-7 TRBV27 NA NA TGTGCCAGCAGTAAGGGGGGGGGCTACGAGCAGTACTTC CASSKGGGYEQYF
TRBJ1-4 TRBV7-2 NA NA TGTGCCAGCAGCTTGCAGGGGCTGGGCGAAAAACTGTTTTTT CASSLQGLGEKLFF